These 31 T cell receptor beta chains share one sample of origin, sequenced in a study of T cell repertoires in cytomegalovirus infection. Via MiXCR, TCRdb re-called the reads, giving one row per CDR3 protein. The sample comprises some 800,000 distinct CDR3 sequences, under 35% of which are singletons, and about an eighth rests with the top ten. These receptors have no known antigen. The sequences come from cultured CD8+ T cells from PBMCs, collected from culture after CMV antigen stimulation. The receptors derive from a human donor in good health (CMV status not recorded). Some clones in this sample may be carry-over from other donors' samples.

This clonotype was seen a few times. The CDR3 DNA is TGTGCCAGCAGTGACAGACACAATGAGCAGTTCTTC. Protein: CASSDRHNEQFF. The chain has TRBV6-4 and TRBJ2-1; D call uncertain. The CDR3 is 12 residues long. V was clipped by 2 bases and J by 5 bases, with 4 bases between them. CDR1 MRHNA and CDR2 SNTAGT come from the germline V gene.

V and J are TRBV25-1 and TRBJ1-1; D is undetermined. The CDR3 has 14 residues. Per the germline V gene, CDR1 is MGHDK and CDR2 is SYGVNS. V gave up 0 bases and J gave up 6 bases, with 11 bases separating them. CDR3 loop: CASSEYFGQSEAFF. DNA for the CDR3: TGTGCCAGCAGTGAATACTTTGGGCAGTCTGAAGCTTTCTTT.

DNA for the CDR3: TGTGCCAGCAGTGCCAAACTAGCGGGGGGGCGGAACACCGGGGAGCTGTTTTTT. Its protein product is CASSAKLAGGRNTGELFF. The V call is TRBV6-1, the J call TRBJ2-2; TRBD2 agrees at 13 bases. CDR1 is MNHNS and CDR2 is SASEGT in the germline V gene. Trimming removed 4 bases from V and 1 base from J; junction bases left unmatched: 6. This CDR3 has 18 residues.

The chain carries TRBV7-6 and TRBJ1-3, with 11 bases that match TRBD1. The V segment lost 5 bases and the J segment 0 bases; nucleotides outside the gene matches: 3. The CDR3 length is 16 residues. Germline CDR1 is SGHVS and CDR2 is FNYEAQ. The CDR3: CASSRGTGGSGNTIYF. The CDR3 DNA reads as TGTGCCAGCAGCCGAGGGACAGGGGGCTCTGGAAACACCATATATTTT.

This clonotype was observed a few times. The J gene is TRBJ1-2, the V gene TRBV11-1; 8 bases are shared with TRBD1. V shed 2 bases and J 3 bases; nucleotides not matched to a gene: 5. The CDR3 runs 15 residues. The germline CDR1 and CDR2 sequences are SGHAT and FQDESV (reference sequence). Here the CDR3 DNA reads TGTGCCAGCAGCTTAATCGTGGGACAGGACTATGGCTACACCTTC. Its translation: CASSLIVGQDYGYTF.

The V gene is TRBV5-4, the J gene TRBJ2-1; 12 nucleotides line up with TRBD2. This CDR3 is built from 16 residues. Germline CDR1 reads SGHNT; CDR2 reads YYREEE (reference sequence). J lost 5 bases, V lost 0 bases, and 3 bases had no gene match. CDR3 residues: CASSLGLAGDHNEQFF. In DNA form, the CDR3 reads TGTGCCAGCAGCTTGGGACTAGCGGGGGACCACAATGAGCAGTTCTTC.

The count of this clonotype is one. The V call is TRBV6-1, the J call TRBJ1-6; 8 nucleotides line up with TRBD1. J gave up 5 bases and V 4 bases, and 4 bases lay outside the gene matches. This CDR3 region has 15 residues. Germline V gene data show CDR1 as MNHNS and CDR2 as SASEGT. The CDR3 bases are TGTGCCAGCAGTGTCTCGGACAGGGATAATTCACCCCTCCACTTT. Its translation is CASSVSDRDNSPLHF.

In this sample, this clonotype turned up many times. The rearrangement links TRBV2 to TRBJ2-1; TRBD1 aligns across 9 bases. Germline-derived CDR1 and CDR2 are SNHLY and FYNNEI. Trimming at V came to 5 bases and at J to 5 bases, leaving 16 bases not matched to a gene. CDR3 length equals 18 residues. CDR3 in DNA: TGTGCCAGCAGTATTGACGGGGACAGGGCCTCCCTAGACAATGAGCAGTTCTTC. Translated: CASSIDGDRASLDNEQFF.

This clonotype was counted at least ten times. The chain has TRBV6-5 and TRBJ2-7; the D gene is possibly TRBD1 (5 bases). Trimming pared 4 bases from V and 5 bases from J, leaving 12 bases between. In germline, CDR1 is MNHEY, CDR2 SVGAGI. There are 13 residues in the CDR3. The CDR3 loop reads CASSLQAFHEQYF. CDR3 nucleotides: TGTGCCAGCAGTTTACAGGCTTTCCACGAGCAGTACTTC.

This clonotype has more than one count but fewer than ten. The chain combines TRBV7-2 with TRBJ1-3; D call uncertain. Trimming cost V 6 bases and J 0 bases, with 12 bases left between them. CDR3 length: 15 residues. Germline values: CDR1 SGHTA, CDR2 FQGNSA. The CDR3 sequence: CASRNPRSSGNTIYF. CDR3 coding DNA: TGTGCCAGCAGGAACCCGAGGAGCTCTGGAAACACCATATATTTT.

The J gene is TRBJ2-3, the V gene TRBV27; 9 bases fit TRBD1. The germline CDR1 and CDR2 sequences are MNHEY and SMNVEV (reference sequence). The V and J ends lost 4 bases and 2 bases, in that order; junction bases with no gene match: 4. This CDR3 region has 15 residues. The CDR3 DNA is TGTGCCAGCAGTTGGGACAGGGCTTTCACAGATACGCAGTATTTT. Translation: CASSWDRAFTDTQYF.

To note about this clonotype: A much larger clone differs by one base, so this may be a read error. CDR3 nucleotides: TGTGCCAGCAGCTTAGTCTTTGGGGACTATGGCTACACCTTC. It is translated as CASSLVFGDYGYTF. V is TRBV7-8 and J is TRBJ1-2; D unresolved. This CDR3 is built from 14 residues. Trimming took off 1 base at V and 3 bases at J, with 9 bases between the two ends. CDR1 SGHVS and CDR2 FQNEAQ come from the germline V gene.

Only a few counts were recorded for this clonotype. The rearrangement uses TRBV6-2 or TRBV6-3 and TRBJ2-6, with a weak D call TRBD1 (6 bases). Trimming removed 2 bases from V and 0 bases from J, with 14 bases in between. Looked up from germline, CDR1 is MNHEY and CDR2 is SVGEGT. The CDR3 extends over 18 amino acids. CDR3 bases: TGTGCCAGCAGTTACACCCCGGGACACTACTCTGGGGCCAACGTCCTGACTTTC. It yields the protein CASSYTPGHYSGANVLTF.

This clonotype was detected once. This CDR3 fails to terminate in the conserved phenylalanine or tryptophan, so it likely reflects a read error. The genes are TRBV7-9 and TRBJ1-2, with TRBD1 matching 9 bases. The length of the CDR3 is 19 residues. J lost 6 bases, V lost 0 bases, and 17 bases had no gene match. From germline, CDR1 is SEHNR and CDR2 FQNEAQ (reference sequence). The CDR3 DNA is TGTGCCAGCAGCTTAGCGTCGGGGGGACAGGGTGGTGGTCGGAATGGCTACACCTGC. It codes for CASSLASGGQGGGRNGYTC.

This clonotype was seen ten or more times. This sequence joins TRBV7-6 and TRBJ1-1; possible D gene TRBD1, 5 bases. Germline V gene lookup returns CDR1 SGHVS and CDR2 FNYEAQ. V gave up 1 base and J gave up 5 bases, with 17 bases separating them. The CDR3 length is 16 residues. The CDR3 DNA sequence: TGTGCCAGCAGCTTAGGGGCCGGGACTATGGTTACTGAAGCTTTCTTT. Its translation is CASSLGAGTMVTEAFF.

This chain joins TRBV28 and TRBJ2-1; 7 nucleotides match TRBD1. From germline, CDR1 is MDHEN and CDR2 SYDVKM. Germline trimming cut 7 bases from V and 4 bases from J; bases unmatched to any gene: 13. CDR3 length: 16 amino acids. CDR3 amino acids: CASKNAGTAPYNEQFF. CDR3 DNA sequence: TGTGCCAGCAAAAATGCCGGGACAGCTCCTTACAATGAGCAGTTCTTC.

The rearrangement uses TRBV7-9 and TRBJ1-2; no clear D gene. CDR1 SEHNR and CDR2 FQNEAQ come from the germline V gene (reference sequence). Trimming pared 6 bases from V and 4 bases from J, leaving 12 bases between. The CDR3 is made up of 13 amino acids. In DNA form, the CDR3 reads TGTGCCAGCAGACAGATTCTCTTCTATGGCTACACCTTC. This translates into CASRQILFYGYTF.

The CDR3 sequence is CSARDRSGGLTSEQYF. In DNA, the CDR3 is TGCAGTGCTAGAGATAGAAGCGGGGGATTAACTAGTGAGCAGTACTTC. The V gene is TRBV20-1, the J gene TRBJ2-7; 8 bases agree with TRBD2. This CDR3 spans 16 amino acids. Germline-derived CDR1 and CDR2 are DFQATT and SNEGSKA (reference sequence). The V segment lost 0 bases and the J segment 7 bases; nucleotides outside the gene matches: 14.

This chain joins TRBV29-1 and TRBJ1-2; no firm D call. The CDR3 totals 16 residues. The V end was cut by 1 base, the J end by 1 base, with 16 bases between. Germline-derived CDR1 and CDR2 are SQVTM and ANQGSEA. Written as DNA, the CDR3 is TGCAGCGTTGAAGGGAGGGAACGGTTCGGTAACTATGGCTACACCTTC. Encoded protein: CSVEGRERFGNYGYTF.

The chain uses TRBV20-1 and TRBJ2-7; D gene uncertain. CDR1 is DFQATT and CDR2 is SNEGSKA in the germline V gene (reference sequence). The CDR3 runs 13 residues. Trimming cost V 1 base and J 3 bases, with 10 bases left between them. The CDR3 nucleotides are TGCAGTGCTAGAGGAAGCGCAAACTACGAGCAGTACTTC. Translation gives CSARGSANYEQYF.

The J gene is TRBJ2-7, the V gene TRBV15; D not resolved. The CDR3 covers 13 residues. Germline values: CDR1 LNHNV, CDR2 YYDKDF (reference sequence). Trimming stripped 0 bases from V and 6 bases from J, with 9 bases between. CDR3 region: CATSREEMIEQYV. The CDR3 DNA is TGTGCCACCAGCAGAGAAGAGATGATCGAGCAGTACGTC.

The CDR3 loop reads CASSYVRGPEKLFF. CDR3 sequence (DNA): TGTGCCAGCAGTTACGTACGGGGTCCTGAAAAACTGTTTTTT. The chain has TRBV6-6 and TRBJ1-4, with unresolved D. The CDR3 totals 14 residues. Trimming left V 2 bases short and J 7 bases short, with 11 bases between. The V gene's germline CDR1 is MNHNY and CDR2 SVGAGI (reference sequence).

This clonotype was found a few times. The rearrangement joins TRBV5-4 to TRBJ2-1, with D possibly matching TRBD2 (5 bases). The CDR3 runs to 13 residues. V dropped 4 bases and J dropped 9 bases, with 14 bases sitting between them. Germline-derived CDR1 and CDR2 are SGHNT and YYREEE (reference sequence). The CDR3 nucleotides read TGTGCCAGCAGCCTATTAGCGCCCGGTGAGCAGTTCTTC. It yields the protein CASSLLAPGEQFF. The whole variable domain, remainder taken from reference TRBV5-4 and TRBJ2-1, is ETGVTQSPTHLIKTRGQQVTLRCSSQSGHNTVSWYQQALGQGPQFIFQYYREEENGRGNFPPRFSGLQFPNYSSELNVNALELDDSALYLCASSLLAPGEQFFGPGTRLTVL.

This clonotype was seen many times. The rearrangement links TRBV7-2 to TRBJ2-7, with a weak D call TRBD2 (5 bases). This CDR3 spans 16 amino acids. Germline CDR1 and CDR2: SGHTA and FQGNSA. Between the trimmed V and J ends, which lost 5 bases and 1 base, there was a span of 18 bases. CDR3 sequence reads: CASSGGVREWSYEQYF. In nucleotides, the CDR3 is TGTGCCAGCAGCGGTGGGGTGAGGGAGTGGTCCTACGAGCAGTACTTC.

This clonotype was seen more than once but under ten times. This chain links TRBV11-3 with TRBJ2-7, with 9 bases lining up with TRBD1. The germline V gene encodes CDR1 SGHNT and CDR2 YENEEA. This CDR3 comprises 15 residues. The trim removed 4 bases at V and 0 bases at J, leaving 4 bases unmatched. The chain's CDR3 is CASSCRDRDSYEQYV. DNA for the CDR3: TGTGCCAGCAGCTGCCGGGACAGGGACTCCTACGAGCAGTACGTC.

The V and J genes are TRBV7-9 and TRBJ2-1; 9 bases map to TRBD2. This CDR3 is 16 amino acids long. Germline CDR1 and CDR2: SEHNR and FQNEAQ (reference sequence). V dropped 5 bases and J dropped 2; count of bases not matched to a gene: 7. The CDR3 reads CASSPIAGAAYNEQFF. CDR3 bases: TGTGCCAGCAGCCCAATAGCGGGGGCTGCCTACAATGAGCAGTTCTTC.

The chain links TRBV4-1 to TRBJ2-1; a weak D match, TRBD1 (6 bases). V dropped 3 bases and J dropped 1 base, with 10 bases sitting between them. This CDR3 comprises 15 residues. The germline V gene has CDR1 MGHRA and CDR2 YSYEKL. CDR3 DNA sequence: TGCGCCAGCAGCCAGACAGGCCGGTCCTACAATGAGCAGTTCTTC. It encodes CASSQTGRSYNEQFF.

This sequence joins TRBV20-1 and TRBJ2-7; 13 bases match TRBD2. CDR3 size: 16 residues. CDR1 is DFQATT, CDR2 SNEGSKA, per germline (reference sequence). V shed 5 bases and J 2 bases; nucleotides not matched to a gene: 9. CDR3 in amino acids: CSARGAGLAGTYEQYV. The DNA of the CDR3 is TGCAGTGCTCGTGGGGCGGGACTAGCGGGGACCTACGAGCAGTACGTC.

This chain connects TRBV7-9 to TRBJ2-2; 7 bases line up with TRBD1. Looked up from germline, CDR1 is SEHNR and CDR2 is FQNEAQ (reference sequence). V was pared by 5 bases and J by 5 bases, with 8 bases of the junction left unmatched. This CDR3 has 15 residues. CDR3 sequence (DNA): TGTGCCAGCAGCCCAGGACAGGACGAAACCGGGGAGCTGTTTTTT. This sequence encodes CASSPGQDETGELFF.

This rearrangement joins TRBV3-1 to TRBJ1-5; D may be TRBD1 (5 bases). Trimming stripped 1 base from V and 7 bases from J, with 14 bases between. CDR1 is LGHDT, CDR2 YNNKEL, per germline (reference sequence). The length of the CDR3 is 15 residues. DNA of the CDR3: TGTGCCAGCAGCCAAGGGAGGAGGGGCGGGCAGCCCCAGCATTTT. Amino acids: CASSQGRRGGQPQHF. The full variable domain, in which reference TRBV3-1 and TRBJ1-5 provide the parts outside the CDR3, is DTAVSQTPKYLVTQMGNDKSIKCEQNLGHDTMYWYKQDSKKFLKIMFSYNNKELIINETVPNRFSPKSPDKAHLNLHINSLELGDSAVYFCASSQGRRGGQPQHFGDGTRLSIL.

This clonotype has at least ten counts. One end of the junction is discordant with germline, which a read error may explain. The gene calls are TRBV7-6 and TRBJ2-2; 8 nucleotides agree with TRBD2. Germline loops: CDR1 SGHVS, CDR2 FNYEAQ. The CDR3 runs to 16 residues. CDR3 in amino acids: CASRLGGGPNTGELFF. In nucleotides, the CDR3 is TGTGCCAGCAGATTAGGCGGGGGGCCAAACACCGGGGAGCTGTTTTTT.